Each of the 26 T cell receptor beta chains below was sequenced from the same sample in a study of technical replicates of blood from a handful of donors. Sequencing was performed with immunoSEQ multiplex PCR; in TCRdb, only in-frame clones are kept and a portion is missing. The sample lists around 84,000 clones, more than 90% occurring once. Sequencing was performed on T cells isolated from PBMCs. These TCRs come from a human donor in good health.

The rearrangement links TRBV5-1 to TRBJ2-1, with 7 nucleotides matching TRBD1. V dropped 0 bases and J dropped 7; count of bases not matched to a gene: 7. Germline-derived CDR1 and CDR2 are SGHRS and YFSETQ. The CDR3 is 15 amino acids. The CDR3 region is CASSLGTQGVNEQFF. In DNA form, the CDR3 reads TGCGCCAGCAGCTTGGGGACTCAGGGGGTGAATGAGCAGTTCTTC.

A few counts support this clone. The rearrangement joins TRBV6-9 to TRBJ1-1; TRBD1 matches 9 bases. The J segment lost 1 base and the V segment lost 1 base, leaving 7 bases of the junction unmatched. Germline values: CDR1 MNHGY, CDR2 SVAAGI. CDR3 length: 17 amino acids. CDR3 protein: CASSYYDRGVRNTEAFF. The DNA for the CDR3 is TGTGCCAGCAGTTATTATGACAGGGGGGTTCGGAACACTGAAGCTTTCTTT.

The gene calls are TRBV7-6 and TRBJ2-5, with 9 bases identical to TRBD1. The CDR3 contains 18 residues. In germline, CDR1 is SGHVS, CDR2 FNYEAQ. V was clipped by 0 bases and J by 5 bases; unmatched bases: 13. The CDR3: CASSLAGYGTGMFETQYF. The CDR3, as DNA: TGTGCCAGCAGCTTAGCGGGTTATGGGACAGGGATGTTTGAGACCCAGTACTTC.

The chain employs TRBV4-1 and TRBJ1-1; 8 bases are shared with TRBD1. The CDR3 runs to 18 residues. The V gene's germline CDR1 is MGHRA and CDR2 YSYEKL. The V segment lost 3 bases and the J segment 0 bases; nucleotides outside the gene matches: 12. The CDR3 sequence: CASSQRGGVDRVNTEAFF. CDR3 DNA sequence: TGCGCCAGCAGCCAGCGCGGGGGGGTGGACAGGGTGAACACTGAAGCTTTCTTT.

This clone was picked up one time. V and J are TRBV30 and TRBJ2-7, with D possibly being TRBD2 (7 bases). CDR1 and CDR2 from the germline V gene are GTSNPN and SVGIG (reference sequence). The length of the CDR3 is 13 residues. The CDR3 DNA is TGTGCTCGGACAGCAGCGGGGTCCTACGAGCAGTACTTC. This sequence encodes CARTAAGSYEQYF.

V usage is TRBV14 and J usage is TRBJ2-1, with D perhaps TRBD2 (5 bases). This CDR3 comprises 17 residues. Germline V lookup: CDR1 SGHDN, CDR2 FVKESK. The V gene lost 3 bases and the J gene lost 6 bases, with 21 bases spanning the gap. This CDR3 is CASSQRLTAASGNEQFF. For the CDR3, the DNA is TGTGCCAGCAGCCAGAGACTTACAGCGGCCTCGGGCAATGAGCAGTTCTTC.

This chain links TRBV6-5 with TRBJ2-7, with a possible D match to TRBD1 (6 bases). The CDR3 loop spans 14 amino acids. V was clipped by 7 bases and J by 2 bases, with 15 bases between them. Germline CDR1 is MNHEY and CDR2 is SVGAGI. In nucleotides, the CDR3 is TGTGCCAGCACTAACAGGGCCCCTCCCTACGAGCAGTACTTC. Amino acids: CASTNRAPPYEQYF.

The chain uses TRBV2 and TRBJ2-7; D is perhaps TRBD2 (6 bases). The V end lost 8 bases, the J end lost 3 bases, and 14 bases lay between the germline ends. The CDR3 runs to 13 residues. CDR1 SNHLY and CDR2 FYNNEI come from the germline V gene. CDR3 in DNA: TGTGCCAGCGAACGGGACTGGAACTACGAGCAGTACTTC. It specifies CASERDWNYEQYF.

This chain joins TRBV11-2 and TRBJ2-1; D uncertain. This CDR3 region has 14 residues. V lost 3 bases and J 1 base, leaving 7 bases between the germline ends. In germline, CDR1 is SGHAT, CDR2 FQNNGV. CDR3 amino acids: CASSLGVSYNEQFF. The CDR3 DNA reads as TGTGCCAGCAGCTTGGGCGTATCCTACAATGAGCAGTTCTTC.

The chain carries TRBV25-1 and TRBJ2-7; D might be TRBD2 (5 bases). From germline, CDR1 is MGHDK and CDR2 SYGVNS. Deletions cut 3 bases from V and 5 bases from J, with 11 bases between. The CDR3 runs to 13 residues. CDR3 in amino acids: CASSESGSHEQYF. The CDR3, as DNA: TGTGCCAGCAGTGAGTCGGGGTCCCACGAGCAGTACTTC.

V is TRBV28 and J is TRBJ1-6, with 9 nucleotides matching TRBD1. Looked up from germline, CDR1 is MDHEN and CDR2 is SYDVKM. Losses at the gene ends were 6 bases for V and 3 bases for J; bases not matched to a gene: 6. The length of the CDR3 is 16 residues. The chain's CDR3 is CASSITGGVYNSPLHF. CDR3 nucleotide sequence: TGTGCCAGCAGCATCACAGGGGGCGTCTATAATTCACCCCTCCACTTT.

This clone was picked up a small number of times. The chain combines TRBV7-9 with TRBJ2-2, with 7 positions matching TRBD1. Trimming took 4 bases from V and 1 from J; bases not matched to a gene: 3. Germline V lookup: CDR1 SEHNR, CDR2 FQNEAQ (reference sequence). The CDR3 totals 15 residues. This CDR3 reads CASSWGQLNTGELFF. The CDR3 DNA sequence: TGTGCCAGCAGCTGGGGACAGCTGAACACCGGGGAGCTGTTTTTT.

This clone was seen only a few times. The V and J genes are TRBV30 and TRBJ1-1; D possibly corresponds to TRBD1 (6 bases). Germline V CDR1 and CDR2: GTSNPN, SVGIG (reference sequence). There are 13 residues in the CDR3. V lost 3 bases and J lost 5, with 13 bases in between. The CDR3 coding sequence is TGTGCCTGGAGCCAGGGGACGCGGACTGAAGCTTTCTTT. Translation: CAWSQGTRTEAFF.

The chain links TRBV27 to TRBJ2-1; the D gene is possibly TRBD2 (5 bases). Germline CDR1 reads MNHEY; CDR2 reads SMNVEV (reference sequence). V was trimmed by 6 bases and J by 5 bases, leaving 11 bases between them. CDR3 length equals 13 residues. CDR3 DNA: TGTGCCAGCAGGGGTAGCGCGAACAATGAGCAGTTCTTC. Translating gives CASRGSANNEQFF.

The CDR3, as DNA: TGTGCCAGCCAAGAGGGCTTGCGCGGGCAGTTCTTC. It yields the protein CASQEGLRGQFF. The V call is TRBV7-9, the J call TRBJ2-1, with a tentative D call TRBD2 (5 bases). The V gene's germline CDR1 is SEHNR and CDR2 FQNEAQ (reference sequence). Deletions cut 8 bases from V and 12 bases from J, with 17 bases between. The CDR3 is 12 amino acids.

This clone was seen only a few times. V gene TRBV2 combines with J gene TRBJ1-1; D is undetermined. The germline gives CDR1 SNHLY, CDR2 FYNNEI. The CDR3 is 12 residues long. Trimming removed 8 bases at V and 3 bases at J, with 10 bases between. The CDR3 here is CASELLDTEAFF. For the CDR3, the DNA is TGTGCCAGCGAGCTACTAGACACTGAAGCTTTCTTT.

V and J are TRBV2 and TRBJ2-4; D unclear. Germline assignment: CDR1 SNHLY and CDR2 FYNNEI. The germline V and J ends were trimmed by 5 bases and 1 base, with 6 bases remaining between them. The CDR3 sequence is 13 residues long. CDR3 sequence: CASSLRAKNIQYF. DNA for the CDR3: TGTGCCAGCAGTCTGAGGGCCAAAAACATTCAGTACTTC.

CDR3 DNA sequence: TGTGCCAGCAGCTCCCCTAGGACTATCAGCGCGAGGGCAGATACGCAGTATTTT. Protein sequence: CASSSPRTISARADTQYF. V gene TRBV9 combines with J gene TRBJ2-3, with TRBD2 as a possible D gene (6 bases). The V gene's germline CDR1 is SGDLS and CDR2 YYNGEE. V shed 4 bases and J shed 4 bases, with 25 bases lying between them. CDR3 length equals 18 residues.

This rearrangement joins TRBV6-6 to TRBJ2-7, with TRBD2 as a possible D gene (5 bases). This CDR3 is built from 12 residues. V gave up 1 base and J gave up 5 bases, with 6 bases separating them. Germline lookup yields CDR1 MNHNY and CDR2 SVGAGI (reference sequence). The CDR3 loop is CASSYWGDEQYF. CDR3 in DNA: TGTGCCAGCAGTTACTGGGGAGACGAGCAGTACTTC.

This clone appeared a few times. The genes are TRBV6-5 and TRBJ1-1; D perhaps matches TRBD1 (5 bases). The CDR3 contains 14 residues. The V gene's germline CDR1 is MNHEY and CDR2 SVGAGI. Trimming took 2 bases from V and 1 from J, leaving 8 bases between them. In DNA form, the CDR3 reads TGTGCCAGCAGTTACGACAGTTGGAACACTGAAGCTTTCTTT. Translating it yields CASSYDSWNTEAFF.

This clone has a handful of counts. The gene calls are TRBV19 and TRBJ1-1; no definite D call. The CDR3 loop spans 12 amino acids. The V gene's germline CDR1 is LNHDA and CDR2 SQIVND (reference sequence). The germline V and J ends were trimmed by 5 bases and 11 bases, with 15 bases remaining between them. CDR3 DNA: TGTGCCAGTAGTCCTGTTGGACTTAGGGCTTTCTTT. This encodes CASSPVGLRAFF.

This chain links TRBV7-8 with TRBJ1-5; 8 bases align to TRBD1. Germline V CDR1 and CDR2: SGHVS, FQNEAQ. The CDR3 is 16 residues long. J was trimmed by 3 bases and V by 3 bases; bases with no gene match: 7. The CDR3 sequence is CASSLVGQGSNQPQHF. CDR3 DNA: TGTGCCAGCAGCTTGGTTGGACAGGGCTCCAATCAGCCCCAGCATTTT.

V and J are TRBV4-1 and TRBJ2-5; D is unclear. CDR1 is MGHRA, CDR2 YSYEKL, per germline. Trimming left V 5 bases short and J 2 bases short, with 9 bases between. This CDR3 spans 13 amino acids. This chain's CDR3 is CASSRPGQETQYF. The CDR3 nucleotides are TGCGCCAGCAGCAGACCGGGTCAAGAGACCCAGTACTTC.

The CDR3 region has the DNA TGTGCCATCAGTGGGAGGGGTACGGACACCGGGGAGCTGTTTTTT. Amino acid sequence: CAISGRGTDTGELFF. This chain joins TRBV10-3 and TRBJ2-2; D might be TRBD2 (6 bases). This CDR3 is built from 15 residues. Germline CDR1 reads ENHRY; CDR2 reads SYGVKD. The V and J ends lost 4 bases and 3 bases respectively, with 12 bases between them.

This chain uses TRBV7-8 with TRBJ2-7, with TRBD2 matching over 10 bases. The V gene's germline CDR1 is SGHVS and CDR2 FQNEAQ. Trimming cost V 1 base and J 0 bases; bases outside gene matches: 15. The CDR3 has 20 residues. CDR3 DNA: TGTGCCAGCAGCTTAGAGAATAGCGGGGGGATTCTCTTTAGCTCCTACGAGCAGTACTTC. As protein: CASSLENSGGILFSSYEQYF. The full variable domain, its missing parts supplied by reference TRBV7-8 and TRBJ2-7, is GAGVSQSPRYKVAKRGQDVALRCDPISGHVSLFWYQQALGQGPEFLTYFQNEAQLDKSGLPSDRFFAERPEGSVSTLKIQRTQQEDSAVYLCASSLENSGGILFSSYEQYFGPGTRLTVT.

The chain employs TRBV15 and TRBJ2-7, with a possible D match to TRBD1 (6 bases). CDR1 is LNHNV, CDR2 YYDKDF, per germline (reference sequence). Between the trimmed V and J ends, which lost 0 bases and 6 bases, there was a span of 9 bases. The CDR3 runs to 13 residues. The CDR3 nucleotides read TGTGCCACCAGCAGAGATCCAGGGGTCGAGCAGTACTTC. Translated: CATSRDPGVEQYF.